The 18 T cell receptor beta chains presented below share a single source sample, sequenced in a study of cytomegalovirus exposure and HLA in healthy donors. Researchers ran the PCR with 60 Vbeta and 13 Jbeta primers. Clones were read by immunoSEQ multiplex PCR, and TCRdb kept only the in-frame ones, dropping some. The sample lists 150,000 or so clones, about two thirds occurring once. Material for sequencing was PBMCs. The source of these receptors is a man aged 25-45 years in good health and CMV-seropositive.

J is TRBJ1-2 and V is TRBV6-1, with 8 bases fitting TRBD1. The germline V gene has CDR1 MNHNS and CDR2 SASEGT. J lost 6 bases, V lost 7 bases, and 4 bases had no gene match. The CDR3 is 12 residues long. The CDR3: CASMTGVHGYTF. CDR3 DNA: TGTGCCAGCATGACAGGGGTCCATGGCTACACCTTC.

This chain uses TRBV9 with TRBJ2-5; a possible D gene is TRBD1 (5 bases). V was pared by 1 base and J by 4 bases, with 11 bases between. CDR1 is SGDLS, CDR2 YYNGEE, per germline. The CDR3 is made up of 14 amino acids. The CDR3 is CASSVNWGLETQYF. CDR3 coding DNA: TGTGCCAGCAGCGTAAACTGGGGCTTAGAGACCCAGTACTTC.

This clone was detected a few times. This rearrangement joins TRBV6-1 to TRBJ2-1; 16 nucleotides agree with TRBD2. The V gene end was trimmed by 6 bases and the J gene end by 8 bases; junction bases not matched to a gene: 13. The CDR3 consists of 18 residues. Germline assignment: CDR1 MNHNS and CDR2 SASEGT. The CDR3 protein is CASRETGTSGRGLYEQFF. The CDR3 coding sequence is TGTGCCAGCAGGGAAACCGGGACTAGCGGGAGGGGCCTCTATGAGCAGTTCTTC.

The chain has TRBV28 and TRBJ1-4; D perhaps matches TRBD1 (5 bases). Germline V gene lookup returns CDR1 MDHEN and CDR2 SYDVKM. Trimming took off 7 bases at V and 8 bases at J, with 14 bases between the two ends. The CDR3 covers 13 residues. CDR3 in amino acids: CASTGGGEEKLFF. In DNA form, the CDR3 reads TGTGCCAGCACTGGCGGGGGGGAAGAAAAACTGTTTTTT. Based on the CDR3 plus reference TRBV28 and TRBJ1-4, the full variable domain is DVKVTQSSRYLVKRTGEKVFLECVQDMDHENMFWYRQDPGLGLRLIYFSYDVKMKEKGDIPEGYSVSREKKERFSLILESASTNQTSMYLCASTGGGEEKLFFGSGTQLSVL.

The sample holds a few counts of this clone. The rearrangement joins TRBV5-5 to TRBJ2-7, with a tentative D call TRBD2 (5 bases). The V and J ends lost 4 bases and 11 bases respectively, with 19 bases between them. This CDR3 comprises 13 residues. Germline CDR1 and CDR2: SGHKS and YYEKEE (reference sequence). CDR3 amino acids: CASSPGRPSWEYF. The CDR3 DNA sequence: TGTGCCAGCAGCCCGGGAAGGCCTAGCTGGGAGTACTTC.

The chain uses TRBV12-5 and TRBJ2-5; 10 bases are shared with TRBD2. In germline, CDR1 is LGHNT, CDR2 FRNRAP. The CDR3 has 21 amino acids. Trimming cost V 4 bases and J 1 base; bases outside gene matches: 21. The CDR3 protein is CASGSVYRGILAGSSQETQYF. CDR3 DNA: TGTGCTAGTGGTTCTGTATACAGGGGAATACTAGCGGGATCGAGCCAAGAGACCCAGTACTTC.

The chain has TRBV14 and TRBJ2-3, with D unresolved. This CDR3 region has 13 residues. From germline, CDR1 is SGHDN and CDR2 FVKESK. V lost 3 bases and J 3 bases, leaving 7 bases between the germline ends. The CDR3 DNA follows: TGTGCCAGCAGCCAGGCCGGGACAGATACGCAGTATTTT. It codes for CASSQAGTDTQYF.

V is TRBV7-2 and J is TRBJ2-7; D might be TRBD2 (6 bases). The ends were cut back, 5 bases at V and 6 bases at J, with 17 bases in the middle. CDR3 length equals 14 residues. Germline CDR1 reads SGHTA; CDR2 reads FQGNSA. CDR3 coding DNA: TGTGCCAGCAGCCCCGGGACTTGGATGGGCGAGCAGTACTTC. Translation: CASSPGTWMGEQYF.

In this sample, this clone turned up a few times. The chain links TRBV5-1 to TRBJ1-2; no clear D. V dropped 0 bases and J dropped 6 bases, with 9 bases sitting between them. The germline gives CDR1 SGHRS, CDR2 YFSETQ. The CDR3 loop spans 13 amino acids. The DNA for the CDR3 is TGCGCCAGCAGCTTGGTGGCCGAGGATGGCTACACCTTC. It encodes CASSLVAEDGYTF.

The V gene is TRBV19, the J gene TRBJ1-5, with no clear D. The ends were cut back, 3 bases at V and 0 bases at J, with 6 bases in the middle. The germline V gene has CDR1 LNHDA and CDR2 SQIVND (reference sequence). CDR3 length: 14 residues. For the CDR3, the DNA is TGTGCCAGTAGTATCTCACATAGCAATCAGCCCCAGCATTTT. As protein: CASSISHSNQPQHF.

CDR3 nucleotides: TGTGCCAGCAGCCCCGACAGGAGCTACAATGAGCAGTTCTTC. It translates to CASSPDRSYNEQFF. The rearrangement uses TRBV7-9 and TRBJ2-1, with D possibly TRBD1 on 6 matching bases. The V and J ends lost 5 bases and 3 bases respectively, with 11 bases between them. Germline-derived CDR1 and CDR2 are SEHNR and FQNEAQ (reference sequence). The length of the CDR3 is 14 residues.

The chain carries TRBV19 and TRBJ2-1, with 10 bases fitting TRBD1. The CDR3 spans 15 residues. The trim removed 1 base at V and 10 bases at J, leaving 7 bases unmatched. From germline, CDR1 is LNHDA and CDR2 SQIVND (reference sequence). The CDR3 region is CASSIGDRGGEEQFF. The CDR3 bases are TGTGCCAGTAGTATAGGGGACAGGGGTGGCGAAGAGCAGTTCTTC.

This clone has a handful of counts. The J gene is TRBJ1-5, the V gene TRBV15, with no clear D. The CDR3 covers 17 residues. Trimming pared 0 bases from V and 1 base from J, leaving 13 bases between. The germline gives CDR1 LNHNV, CDR2 YYDKDF (reference sequence). In nucleotides, the CDR3 is TGTGCCACCAGCAGAGAAAGTGCGGGGAAAAGCAATCAGCCCCAGCATTTT. Protein sequence: CATSRESAGKSNQPQHF.

V is TRBV7-6 and J is TRBJ1-4; 8 bases line up with TRBD1. V trimming: 1 base; J trimming: 4 bases; junction bases outside the gene matches: 8. The CDR3 is 17 residues long. Germline V gene data show CDR1 as SGHVS and CDR2 as FNYEAQ. CDR3 sequence: CASSLESGGQGNEKLFF. Written as DNA, the CDR3 is TGTGCCAGCAGCTTAGAAAGTGGTGGACAGGGTAATGAAAAACTGTTTTTT.

The V gene is TRBV19, the J gene TRBJ2-7; a weak D match, TRBD1 (5 bases). The CDR3 is 16 amino acids. Germline CDR1 and CDR2: LNHDA and SQIVND (reference sequence). V was cut by 1 base and J by 2 bases, with 15 bases left in between. CDR3 sequence (DNA): TGTGCCAGTAGTATAGGCCGGACACATGGCGCCTACGAGCAGTACTTC. Protein product: CASSIGRTHGAYEQYF.

The chain has TRBV7-9 and TRBJ1-3; possible D gene TRBD1, 5 bases. V gave up 5 bases and J gave up 0 bases, with 17 bases separating them. Germline values: CDR1 SEHNR, CDR2 FQNEAQ (reference sequence). The CDR3 extends over 17 amino acids. The CDR3 bases are TGTGCCAGCAGCCGATGGACAAGGGGCCACTCTGGAAACACCATATATTTT. Protein sequence: CASSRWTRGHSGNTIYF.

The CDR3 here is CASSTPTGGAKGLYEQYF. CDR3 coding DNA: TGTGCCAGTAGTACCCCGACAGGGGGCGCAAAGGGTCTTTACGAGCAGTACTTC. This sequence joins TRBV19 and TRBJ2-7; 10 bases map to TRBD1. Trimming took 4 bases from V and 4 from J; bases not matched to a gene: 16. This CDR3 contains 18 residues. CDR1 and CDR2 from the germline V gene are LNHDA and SQIVND (reference sequence).

The chain uses TRBV27 and TRBJ2-2; D not resolved. The CDR3 is 13 amino acids. Germline assignment: CDR1 MNHEY and CDR2 SMNVEV (reference sequence). Deletions cut 5 bases from V and 5 bases from J, with 9 bases between. CDR3 sequence reads: CASSLHGTGELFF. CDR3 in DNA: TGTGCCAGCAGTCTCCACGGTACCGGGGAGCTGTTTTTT.